These T cell receptor beta chains were read from a single sample in a study of sequential checkpoint blockade in melanoma. The protocol was immunoSEQ multiplex PCR, while the TCRdb copy is restricted to in-frame clones and leaves out a portion. The profile shows under 13,000 clones, around 69% of them singletons. This material consisted of CD8+ T cells sorted from blood (inferred from file names), taken from a patient given nivolumab and ipilimumab in sequence. Every receptor here comes from a human donor with melanoma. CDR3s include the opening cysteine and the closing phenylalanine or tryptophan. Each record gives: V gene, clone size, J gene, CDR3 length, D gene, CDR3 protein, CDR3 DNA. The D gene is left open where the match is weak. The size of a clone is reported for some rows only, either as once, few or many, or as a class for expanded clones.

>TRBV5-1|few|TRBJ2-1|16|TRBD2
CASSSGTSGGVWEQFF
TGCGCCAGCAGCTCCGGGACTAGCGGGGGTGTCTGGGAGCAGTTCTTC
>TRBV28|.|TRBJ1-5|14|.
CASSPSGGNQPQHF
TGTGCCAGCAGTCCGTCGGGAGGGAACCAGCCCCAGCATTTT
>TRBV6-6|.|TRBJ2-3|12|.
CAEGAGADTQYF
TGTGCGGAGGGGGCAGGGGCAGATACGCAGTATTTT
>TRBV19|medium-sized|TRBJ2-5|17|.
CASSIEWPQGEGETQYF
TGTGCCAGTAGTATAGAATGGCCACAGGGAGAAGGGGAGACCCAGTACTTC
>TRBV6-6|.|TRBJ1-2|13|.
CASSSRRGYGYTF
TGTGCCAGCAGCTCCCGACGGGGCTATGGCTACACCTTC
>TRBV7-2|few|TRBJ1-5|15|TRBD1
CASSLGYRGNQPQHF
TGTGCCAGCAGCTTAGGCTACAGGGGGAATCAGCCCCAGCATTTT
>TRBV19|.|TRBJ2-7|14|.
CASSIILGVHEQYF
TGTGCCAGTAGTATTATTCTCGGGGTCCACGAGCAGTACTTC
>TRBV10-1|once|TRBJ2-3|16|TRBD2
CASRVGLAGLTDTQYF
TGCGCCAGCAGGGTAGGACTAGCGGGACTCACAGATACGCAGTATTTT
>TRBV4-1|.|TRBJ1-2|15|.
CASSQDLEGLYGYTF
TGCGCCAGCAGCCAAGATTTGGAGGGCCTCTATGGCTACACCTTC
>TRBV5-1|.|TRBJ2-1|14|TRBD2
CASSPLAGGYEQFF
TGCGCCAGCAGTCCCCTAGCGGGGGGCTATGAGCAGTTCTTC